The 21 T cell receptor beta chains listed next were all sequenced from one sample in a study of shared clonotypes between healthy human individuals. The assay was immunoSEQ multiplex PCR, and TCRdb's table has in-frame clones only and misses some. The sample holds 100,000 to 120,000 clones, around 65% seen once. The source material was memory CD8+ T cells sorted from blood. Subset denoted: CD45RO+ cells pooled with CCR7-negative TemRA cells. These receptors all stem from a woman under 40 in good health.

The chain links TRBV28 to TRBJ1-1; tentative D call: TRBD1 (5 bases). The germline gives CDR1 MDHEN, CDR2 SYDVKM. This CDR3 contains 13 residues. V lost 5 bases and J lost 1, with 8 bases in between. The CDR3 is CASSLGQNTEAFF. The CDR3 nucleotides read TGTGCCAGCAGTCTAGGACAGAACACTGAAGCTTTCTTT.

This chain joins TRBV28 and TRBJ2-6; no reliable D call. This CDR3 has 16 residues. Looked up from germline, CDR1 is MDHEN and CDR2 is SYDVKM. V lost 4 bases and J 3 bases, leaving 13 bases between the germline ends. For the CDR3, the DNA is TGTGCCAGCAGTTCCCAGAGCCGGCGTGGGGCCAACGTCCTGACTTTC. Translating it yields CASSSQSRRGANVLTF.

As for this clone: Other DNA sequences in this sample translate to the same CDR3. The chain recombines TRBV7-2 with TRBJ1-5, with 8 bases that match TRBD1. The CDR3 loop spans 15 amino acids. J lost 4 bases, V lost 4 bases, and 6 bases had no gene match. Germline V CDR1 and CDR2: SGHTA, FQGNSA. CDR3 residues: CASSSGTGINQPQHF. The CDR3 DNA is TGTGCCAGCAGCTCCGGGACAGGAATAAATCAGCCCCAGCATTTT.

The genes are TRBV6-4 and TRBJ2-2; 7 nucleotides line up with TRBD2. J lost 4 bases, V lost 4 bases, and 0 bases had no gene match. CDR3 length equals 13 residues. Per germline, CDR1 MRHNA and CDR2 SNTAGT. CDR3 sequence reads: CASSGTSTGELFF. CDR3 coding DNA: TGTGCCAGCAGTGGGACTAGCACCGGGGAGCTGTTTTTT.

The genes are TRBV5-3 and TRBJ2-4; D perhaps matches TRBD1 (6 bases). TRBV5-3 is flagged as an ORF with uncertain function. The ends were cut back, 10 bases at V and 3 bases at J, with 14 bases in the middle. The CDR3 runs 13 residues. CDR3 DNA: TGTGCCGGGGACACGCTGAACAAAAACATTCAGTACTTC. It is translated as CAGDTLNKNIQYF.

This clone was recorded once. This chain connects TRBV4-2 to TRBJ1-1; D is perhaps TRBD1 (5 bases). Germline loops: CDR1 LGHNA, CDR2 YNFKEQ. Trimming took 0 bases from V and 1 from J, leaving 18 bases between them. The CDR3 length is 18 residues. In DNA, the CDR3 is TGTGCCAGCAGCCAAGATCGCAGGGACCCTCTCCCGAACACTGAAGCTTTCTTT. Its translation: CASSQDRRDPLPNTEAFF.

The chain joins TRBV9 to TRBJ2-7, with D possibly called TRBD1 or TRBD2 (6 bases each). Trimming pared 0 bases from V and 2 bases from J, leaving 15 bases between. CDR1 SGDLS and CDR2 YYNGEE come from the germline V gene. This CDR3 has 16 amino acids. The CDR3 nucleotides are TGTGCCAGCAGCGTAGCTACGGGGGACAACACCTACGAGCAGTACTTC. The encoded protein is CASSVATGDNTYEQYF.

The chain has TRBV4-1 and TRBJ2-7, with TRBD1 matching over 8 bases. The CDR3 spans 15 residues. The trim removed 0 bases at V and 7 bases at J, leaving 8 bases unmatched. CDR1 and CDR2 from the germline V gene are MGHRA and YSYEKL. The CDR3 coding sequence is TGCGCCAGCAGCCAAGACGTCAGGGGGCTGGGGGAGCAGTACTTC. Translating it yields CASSQDVRGLGEQYF.

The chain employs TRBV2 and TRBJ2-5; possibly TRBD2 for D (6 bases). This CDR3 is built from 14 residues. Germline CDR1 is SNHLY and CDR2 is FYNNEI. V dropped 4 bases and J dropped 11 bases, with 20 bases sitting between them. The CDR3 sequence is CASSVGASPGEQYF. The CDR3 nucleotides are TGTGCCAGCAGTGTTGGGGCTAGTCCGGGGGAGCAGTACTTC. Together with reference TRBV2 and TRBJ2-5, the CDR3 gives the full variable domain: EPEVTQTPSHQVTQMGQEVILRCVPISNHLYFYWYRQILGQKVEFLVSFYNNEISEKSEIFDDQFSVERPDGSNFTLKIRSTKLEDSAMYFCASSVGASPGEQYFGPGTRLLVL.

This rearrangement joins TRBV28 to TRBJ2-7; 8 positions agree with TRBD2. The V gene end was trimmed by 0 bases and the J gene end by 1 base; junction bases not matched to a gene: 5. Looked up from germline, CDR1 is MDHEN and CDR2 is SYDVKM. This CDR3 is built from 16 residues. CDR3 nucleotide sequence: TGTGCCAGCAGTTTATGTTGTGCTAGCGGGTCCTACGAGCAGTACTTC. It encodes CASSLCCASGSYEQYF.

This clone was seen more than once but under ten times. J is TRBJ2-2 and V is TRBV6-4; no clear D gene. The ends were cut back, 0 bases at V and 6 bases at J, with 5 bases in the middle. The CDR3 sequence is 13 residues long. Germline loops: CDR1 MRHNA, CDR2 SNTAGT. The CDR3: CASSDSSAGELFF. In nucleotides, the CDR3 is TGTGCCAGCAGTGACTCCTCGGCCGGGGAGCTGTTTTTT.

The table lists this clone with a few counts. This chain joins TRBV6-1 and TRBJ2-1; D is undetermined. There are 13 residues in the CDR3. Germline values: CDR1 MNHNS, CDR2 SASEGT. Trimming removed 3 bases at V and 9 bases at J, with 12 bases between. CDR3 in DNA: TGTGCCAGCAGTGATGAGGATCATGGTGAGCAGTTCTTC. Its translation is CASSDEDHGEQFF.

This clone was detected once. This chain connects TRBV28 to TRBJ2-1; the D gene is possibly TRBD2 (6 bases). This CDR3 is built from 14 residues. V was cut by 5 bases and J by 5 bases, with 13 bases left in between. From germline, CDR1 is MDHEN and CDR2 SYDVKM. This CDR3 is CASSRWRGHNEQFF. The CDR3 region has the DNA TGTGCCAGCAGTCGCTGGCGGGGTCACAATGAGCAGTTCTTC. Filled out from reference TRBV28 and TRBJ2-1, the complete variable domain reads DVKVTQSSRYLVKRTGEKVFLECVQDMDHENMFWYRQDPGLGLRLIYFSYDVKMKEKGDIPEGYSVSREKKERFSLILESASTNQTSMYLCASSRWRGHNEQFFGPGTRLTVL.

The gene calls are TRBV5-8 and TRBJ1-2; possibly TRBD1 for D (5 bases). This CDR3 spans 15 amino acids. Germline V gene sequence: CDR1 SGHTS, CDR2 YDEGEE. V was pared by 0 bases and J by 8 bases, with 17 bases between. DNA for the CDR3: TGTGCCAGCAGCTTGGAAGTTTTAGGGGAGGCCGGCTACACCTTC. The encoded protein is CASSLEVLGEAGYTF.

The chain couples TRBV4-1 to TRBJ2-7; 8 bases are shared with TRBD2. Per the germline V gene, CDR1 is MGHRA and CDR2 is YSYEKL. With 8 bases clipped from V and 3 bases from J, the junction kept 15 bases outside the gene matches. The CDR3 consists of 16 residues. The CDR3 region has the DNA TGCGCCAGCGGCTCCCCGGGAGGGCGGTCGCTCTACGAGCAGTACTTC. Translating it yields CASGSPGGRSLYEQYF.

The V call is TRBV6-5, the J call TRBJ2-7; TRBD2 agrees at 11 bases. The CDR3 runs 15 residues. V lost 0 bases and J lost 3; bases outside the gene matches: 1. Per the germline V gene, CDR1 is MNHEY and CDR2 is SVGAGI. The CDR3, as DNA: TGTGCCAGCAGTTACTCGGGACTAGCGGTCTACGAGCAGTACTTC. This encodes CASSYSGLAVYEQYF.

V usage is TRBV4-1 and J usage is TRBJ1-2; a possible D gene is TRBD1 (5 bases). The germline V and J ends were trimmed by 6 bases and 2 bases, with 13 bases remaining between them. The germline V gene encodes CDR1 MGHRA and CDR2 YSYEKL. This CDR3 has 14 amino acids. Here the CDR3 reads CASRHRDLNYGYTF. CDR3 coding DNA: TGCGCCAGCAGACACCGGGACCTAAACTATGGCTACACCTTC.

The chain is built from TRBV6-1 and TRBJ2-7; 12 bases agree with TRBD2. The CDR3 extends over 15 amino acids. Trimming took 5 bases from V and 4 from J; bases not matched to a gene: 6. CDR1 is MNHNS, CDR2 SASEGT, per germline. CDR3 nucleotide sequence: TGTGCCAGCAGTTCACCTAGCGGGAGGGGGTACGAGCAGTACTTC. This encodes CASSSPSGRGYEQYF.

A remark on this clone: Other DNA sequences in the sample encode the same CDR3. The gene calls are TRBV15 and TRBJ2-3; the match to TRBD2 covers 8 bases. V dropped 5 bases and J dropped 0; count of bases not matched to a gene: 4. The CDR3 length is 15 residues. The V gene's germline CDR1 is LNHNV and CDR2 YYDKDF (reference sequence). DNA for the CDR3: TGTGCCACCAGCCCCTTAGCGGGAAGCACAGATACGCAGTATTTT. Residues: CATSPLAGSTDTQYF.

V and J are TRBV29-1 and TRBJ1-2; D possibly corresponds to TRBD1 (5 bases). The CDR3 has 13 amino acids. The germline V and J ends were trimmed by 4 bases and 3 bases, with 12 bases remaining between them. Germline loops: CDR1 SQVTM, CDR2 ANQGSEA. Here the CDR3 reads CSVVGGEDYGYTF. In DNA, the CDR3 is TGCAGCGTTGTAGGAGGGGAAGACTATGGCTACACCTTC.

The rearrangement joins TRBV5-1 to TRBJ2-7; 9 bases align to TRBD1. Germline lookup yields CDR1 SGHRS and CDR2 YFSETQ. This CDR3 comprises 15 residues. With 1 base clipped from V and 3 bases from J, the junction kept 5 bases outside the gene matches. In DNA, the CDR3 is TGCGCCAGCAGCTTGTACGGGACAGGGTTCTACGAGCAGTACTTC. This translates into CASSLYGTGFYEQYF.